The rows below give T cell receptor beta chains drawn from one sample of a study of blood T cell repertoires in COVID-19. The assay was immunoSEQ multiplex PCR, and TCRdb's table has in-frame clones only and misses some. Here the sample spans some 70,000 clones, nearly 90% being singletons. Sequenced input: peripheral blood. These receptors were taken from a man aged 45-65 years with acute or convalescent COVID-19. The CDR3 runs from the conserved cysteine through the conserved F or W. D genes are given only for firm matches. A clone size is listed for some rows: how often the clone was seen (once, few, many), or a class if it is expanded.

TRBV9	TRBJ2-1	NA	TRBD2	TGTGCCAGCAGCCTCTCCGGGACTAGCGGAATCTACAATGAGCAGTTCTTC	CASSLSGTSGIYNEQFF
TRBV30	TRBJ1-1	once	TRBD1	TGTGCCTGGAGCCCCACTCCGCCAGGGGGGAACACTGAAGCTTTCTTT	CAWSPTPPGGNTEAFF
TRBV2	TRBJ1-1	NA	TRBD1	TGTGCCAGCAGTGTGGACAGGGGCAACACTGAAGCTTTCTTT	CASSVDRGNTEAFF
TRBV7-9	TRBJ2-1	NA	TRBD2	TGTGCCAGCAGCCTCCATGGACTAGCGTCGGCTGAGCAGTTCTTC	CASSLHGLASAEQFF
TRBV30	TRBJ2-2	NA	NA	TGTGCCTGGACCCGTGGGGGCGCGAACACCGGGGAGCTGTTTTTT	CAWTRGGANTGELFF
TRBV5-1	TRBJ2-1	NA	TRBD1	TGCGCCAGCAGCCCTGGACAGGGTAGGGATGAGCAGTTCTTC	CASSPGQGRDEQFF
TRBV2	TRBJ2-4	NA	TRBD2	TGTGCCAGCGGCAGACTAGCGGGAGAGGGTGCCAAAAACATTCAGTACTTC	CASGRLAGEGAKNIQYF
TRBV12-5	TRBJ2-3	few	TRBD1	TGTGCTAGTGGTTTCGGCCAAACAGGGGGAGGCACAGATACGCAGTATTTT	CASGFGQTGGGTDTQYF
TRBV5-1	TRBJ2-7	NA	TRBD2	TGCGCCAGCAGCTACTATTCTAGCGGGGGCGGCTCCTACGAGCAGTACTTC	CASSYYSSGGGSYEQYF
TRBV11-3	TRBJ2-2	NA	TRBD2	TGTGCCAGCAGCTTAGGGTTAGCGGGAGGGCCTGTGAACACCGGGGAGCTGTTTTTT	CASSLGLAGGPVNTGELFF
TRBV15	TRBJ1-2	NA	NA	TGTGCCACCAGCACCTCTCTCTCGGGGGGGGCGATTGGTGGCTACACCTTC	CATSTSLSGGAIGGYTF
TRBV29-1	TRBJ1-1	once	NA	TGCAGCGTTGAAAAGGGACACCTCATGAACACTGAAGCTTTCTTT	CSVEKGHLMNTEAFF
TRBV10-3	TRBJ2-7	NA	NA	TGTGCCATCAGTGAGATGGGACTCGCCTACGAGCAGTACTTC	CAISEMGLAYEQYF
TRBV2	TRBJ2-6	NA	TRBD1	TGTGCCAGCGGAAGTCAGGGGGCTGGGGCCAACGTCCTGACTTTC	CASGSQGAGANVLTF
TRBV12-3/TRBV12-4	TRBJ1-2	NA	NA	TGTGCCAGCAGTTTAAGTGGCCTCTATGGCTACACCTTC	CASSLSGLYGYTF
TRBV29-1	TRBJ2-7	NA	TRBD1	TGCAGCGTGCTGGGACAGGGGGCCTCCTACGAGCAGTACTTC	CSVLGQGASYEQYF
TRBV5-4	TRBJ2-1	NA	TRBD1	TGTGCCAGCAGCTTGTCAGGGGGCATGTATGAGCAGTTCTTC	CASSLSGGMYEQFF
TRBV19	TRBJ1-6	NA	TRBD1	TGTGCCAGTAGCGGACAGGGGGCAATGAACAATTCACCCCTCCACTTT	CASSGQGAMNNSPLHF
TRBV11-2	TRBJ2-5	NA	TRBD2	TGTGCCAGCAGTCCGGGCGGGAGGCCCCAAGAGACCCAGTACTTC	CASSPGGRPQETQYF
TRBV7-2	TRBJ1-2	NA	TRBD1	TGTGCCAGCAGCCCGACGACGACAGGGCAGGGCTACACCTTC	CASSPTTTGQGYTF
TRBV6-6	TRBJ1-5	NA	NA	TGTGCCAGCAGTCGCCCTTTGGGGGCAGCGAATCAGCCCCAGCATTTT	CASSRPLGAANQPQHF
TRBV10-2	TRBJ2-1	once	TRBD2	TGCGCCAGCAGTGAGGGTGGACTAGCGAGGAACAATGAGCAGTTCTTC	CASSEGGLARNNEQFF
TRBV10-3	TRBJ2-7	NA	NA	TGTGCCATCAGCCCCGTCGCGGTATCCTACGAGCAGTACTTC	CAISPVAVSYEQYF
TRBV11-3	TRBJ1-2	NA	NA	TGTGCCAGCAGCTCAGCACAACAGGGAGTAGGCGGCTACACCTTC	CASSSAQQGVGGYTF
TRBV2	TRBJ2-2	NA	TRBD1	TGTGCCAGCAGCATGGACAGGGGAACCGGGGAGCTGTTTTTT	CASSMDRGTGELFF
TRBV7-9	TRBJ1-2	NA	TRBD1	TGTGCCAGCAGCTTAACCTCGACAGGGCCTCTTTCTAACTATGGCTACACCTTC	CASSLTSTGPLSNYGYTF
TRBV24-1	TRBJ1-5	NA	NA	TGTGCCACCAGTGATTTACAGTACAATCAGCCCCAGCATTTT	CATSDLQYNQPQHF
TRBV7-9	TRBJ2-5	NA	NA	TGTGCCAGCAGCCGACAGGACCGGGAGACCCAGTACTTC	CASSRQDRETQYF
TRBV6-5	TRBJ1-4	few	TRBD1	TGTGCCAGCAGTTCCCCCGGGACAGGGCATGAAAAACTGTTTTTT	CASSSPGTGHEKLFF
TRBV10-2	TRBJ2-1	NA	NA	TGCGCCAGCAGTGAGATTAACTCCTACAATGAGCAGTTCTTC	CASSEINSYNEQFF
TRBV19	TRBJ2-2	NA	TRBD2	TGTGCCAGTAGTAGGACACCCAGGACTAGCGGGAGGACTGGGGAGCTGTTTTTT	CASSRTPRTSGRTGELFF
TRBV7-2	TRBJ2-2	NA	NA	TGTGCCAGCAGCTTAGGTTCATCGAACACCGGGGAGCTGTTTTTT	CASSLGSSNTGELFF
TRBV4-1	TRBJ1-6	many	NA	TGCGCCAGCAGCCAATTAGGCAGGGTCGATGGAAATTCACCCCTCCACTTT	CASSQLGRVDGNSPLHF
TRBV2	TRBJ1-5	NA	NA	TGTGCCAGCAGTGGGGGCAGCATCGGCGGCAATCAGCCCCAGCATTTT	CASSGGSIGGNQPQHF
TRBV6-2/TRBV6-3	TRBJ1-6	NA	TRBD1	TGTGCCAGCAGCCCTACTAAGGTGACAGGGGGTAAGAATTCACCCCTCCACTTT	CASSPTKVTGGKNSPLHF
TRBV4-2	TRBJ1-2	NA	NA	TGTGCCAGCAGCCAAGATCACCAGACAACGAACTTTTTAACCTTC	CASSQDHQTTNFLTF
TRBV5-1	TRBJ2-1	NA	TRBD2	TGCGCCAGCAGCTCTTCTAGCGGTCCGGGGGATGAGCAGTTCTTC	CASSSSSGPGDEQFF
TRBV7-2	TRBJ1-2	once	NA	TGTGCCAGCAGCTTATCACAGAACTATGGCTACACCTTC	CASSLSQNYGYTF
TRBV5-1	TRBJ2-1	NA	NA	TGCGCCAGCAGCTTCAGGGGCCAATCCTACAATGAGCAGTTCTTC	CASSFRGQSYNEQFF
TRBV25-1	TRBJ1-2	NA	NA	TGTGCCAGCAGTGAATGGGGCAGGATTAACTATGGCTACACCTTC	CASSEWGRINYGYTF
TRBV5-6	TRBJ1-2	NA	NA	TGTGCCAGCAGCTTGTACGGCAGGGTAGACTATGGCTACACCTTC	CASSLYGRVDYGYTF
TRBV24-1	TRBJ2-2	NA	NA	TGTGCCACCAGTGACAGACTAGCCGGGGAGCTGTTTTTT	CATSDRLAGELFF
TRBV6-5	TRBJ1-1	NA	NA	TGTGCCAGCAGGCCAACAGTGAACACTGAAGCTTTCTTT	CASRPTVNTEAFF
TRBV11-2	TRBJ2-7	NA	TRBD2	TGTGCCAGCAGCCCACGCCTAGCGGGAGTGGTGCAGTACTTC	CASSPRLAGVVQYF
TRBV6-5	TRBJ1-2	NA	TRBD1	TGTGCCAGCAGCCCCCGGACAGGTGCCGACTATGGCTACACCTTC	CASSPRTGADYGYTF
TRBV6-1	TRBJ2-5	NA	TRBD1	TGTGCCAGCAGTGACCCCGGGACAGGGGGCGGGGAGACCCAGTACTTC	CASSDPGTGGGETQYF
TRBV6-5	TRBJ2-7	NA	TRBD2	TGTGCCAGCAGTTCCGGGACTAGCGGGACCTACGAGCAGTACTTC	CASSSGTSGTYEQYF
TRBV7-2	TRBJ2-1	NA	TRBD2	TGTGCCAGCAGCCCAGCCTCCCCGGGACTAGCGGGAGCTGAGCAGTTCTTC	CASSPASPGLAGAEQFF
TRBV3-1/TRBV3-2	TRBJ2-7	NA	NA	TGTGCCAGCAGCTACTATCCAGGGGTCACGGCCAACGAGCAGTACTTC	CASSYYPGVTANEQYF
TRBV7-9	TRBJ2-7	NA	NA	TGTGCCAGCAGCCCAGGACTACCAGATTACGAGCAGTACTTC	CASSPGLPDYEQYF
TRBV10-3	TRBJ2-5	NA	TRBD2	TGTGCCATCCAGCGGGAGAGAAGAGAGACCCAGTACTTC	CAIQRERRETQYF
TRBV20-1	TRBJ2-1	NA	NA	TGCAGTGCTAGTGGCAGTTACAATGAGCAGTTCTTC	CSASGSYNEQFF
TRBV2	TRBJ1-1	NA	TRBD1	TGTGCCAGCAGCAGAGACCGGGACAGGGGTGAGGTTGAGCACGAGAACACTGAAGCTTTCTTT	CASSRDRDRGEVEHENTEAFF
TRBV15	TRBJ1-2	NA	TRBD1	TGTGCCACCAGCAGACGGAGACAGGGTACCTATGGCTACACCTTC	CATSRRRQGTYGYTF
TRBV21-1	TRBJ2-4	NA	NA	TGTGCCAGCAGCAAGTGTCCGGGTGCGGAGAACATTCAGTACTTC	CASSKCPGAENIQYF
TRBV7-2	TRBJ2-7	NA	NA	TGTGCCAGCAGCCCAAAAAACTACGAGCAGTACTTC	CASSPKNYEQYF
TRBV6-6	TRBJ2-5	NA	TRBD1	TGTGCCAGCAGTTACGGGACAGGGGAGACCCAGTACTTC	CASSYGTGETQYF
TRBV6-5	TRBJ2-7	NA	TRBD2	TGTGCCACCAACGCCGGGACTAAGATCTACGAGCAGTACTTC	CATNAGTKIYEQYF
TRBV19	TRBJ2-5	NA	NA	TGTGCCAGTAGTATGTACAGCGGGGAGACCCAGTACTTC	CASSMYSGETQYF